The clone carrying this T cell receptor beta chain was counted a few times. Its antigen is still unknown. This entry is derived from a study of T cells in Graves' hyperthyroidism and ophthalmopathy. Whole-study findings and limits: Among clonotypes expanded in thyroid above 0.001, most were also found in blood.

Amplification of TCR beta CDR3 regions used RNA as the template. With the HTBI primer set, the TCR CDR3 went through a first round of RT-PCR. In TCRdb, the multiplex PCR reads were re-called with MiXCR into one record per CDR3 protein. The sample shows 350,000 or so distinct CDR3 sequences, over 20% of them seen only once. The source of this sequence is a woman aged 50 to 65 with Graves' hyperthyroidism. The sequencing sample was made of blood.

The CDR3 is CASSLVVRGPNYGYTF. CDR3 coding DNA: TGTGCCAGCAGCTTAGTGGTCAGGGGGCCTAACTATGGCTACACCTTC. V is TRBV11-2 and J is TRBJ1-2; TRBD1 matches at 8 bases. The CDR3 sequence is 16 residues long. The germline CDR1 and CDR2 sequences are SGHAT and FQNNGV. The V gene end was trimmed by 1 base and the J gene end by 0 bases; junction bases not matched to a gene: 4.